Listed here is a single T cell receptor beta chain. The record originates from a study of T-cell reconstitution after alpha-beta-depleted transplantation in children. Unique molecular identifiers were built into the TCRbeta library. A single record per CDR3 protein comes from TCRdb applying MiXCR to the PCR reads. The sample holds roughly 300,000 distinct CDR3 sequences, approximately 9.6% seen once. V was shortened by 5 bases and J by 5 bases, with 9 bases between the two germline ends. Germline V gene data show CDR1 as SGHVS and CDR2 as FNYEAQ. This CDR3 has 13 amino acids. Sequenced here: PBMCs from the stem cell graft donor, sampled from the stem cell graft. The TCR sequence derives from a human donor who donated a stem cell graft to a child with SCID. The rearrangement links TRBV7-6 to TRBJ2-2; D possibly corresponds to TRBD1 (5 bases). The CDR3 nucleotides read TGTGCCAGCAGCAACACAGGAACCGGGGAGCTGTTTTTT. It encodes CASSNTGTGELFF.